This T cell receptor (beta chain) was captured in a study of blood T cell repertoires in COVID-19. Only in-frame clones appear in the TCRdb table, and some are missing; sequencing was by immunoSEQ multiplex PCR. The sample records around 52,000 clones, approximately 89% being singletons. The TCR originated in a woman of 80 years or more with acute or convalescent COVID-19. Sequenced sample: peripheral blood.

CDR3 nucleotide sequence: TGTGCCAGCAGTCCTGCAGGGCCCCGGGGGAGTGAGCAGTTCTTC. Its protein is CASSPAGPRGSEQFF. The genes are TRBV28 and TRBJ2-1; a weak D match, TRBD2 (6 bases). This CDR3 contains 15 residues. V was cut by 5 bases and J by 9 bases, with 20 bases left in between. CDR1 and CDR2 (germline): MDHEN, SYDVKM.